The 22 T cell receptor beta chains in this list originate from one sample, sequenced in a study of early T cells in non-severe SARS-CoV-2 infection. Each CDR3 protein gets one entry after TCRdb re-called the 5' RACE reads with MiXCR. The repertoire has about 130,000 distinct CDR3 sequences, 15% of them found once; the top ten carry 21%. Sequenced sample: whole blood. The receptors here all came from an adult who was a healthcare worker with PCR-confirmed SARS-CoV-2 infection or an uninfected control (not recorded which).

The rearrangement links TRBV6-6 to TRBJ1-5; perhaps TRBD1 as D (5 bases). Germline V CDR1 and CDR2: MNHNY, SVGAGI (reference sequence). This CDR3 is built from 17 residues. V dropped 0 bases and J dropped 1 base, with 13 bases sitting between them. CDR3 sequence reads: CASSYSGQFSSNQPQHF. For the CDR3, the DNA is TGTGCCAGCAGTTACTCGGGGCAGTTCTCGAGCAATCAGCCCCAGCATTTT.

This clonotype was seen a few times. The rearrangement uses TRBV5-1 and TRBJ1-6, with 8 bases that match TRBD1. Trimming at V came to 2 bases and at J to 10 bases, leaving 11 bases not matched to a gene. Germline V gene sequence: CDR1 SGHRS, CDR2 YFSETQ. CDR3 size: 16 residues. CDR3 sequence (DNA): TGCGCCAGCAGCTTCGGGACAGGCCCTTCGGGATCACCCCTCCACTTT. As protein: CASSFGTGPSGSPLHF. Filled out from reference TRBV5-1 and TRBJ1-6, the complete variable domain reads KAGVTQTPRYLIKTRGQQVTLSCSPISGHRSVSWYQQTPGQGLQFLFEYFSETQRNKGNFPGRFSGRQFSNSRSEMNVSTLELGDSALYLCASSFGTGPSGSPLHFGNGTRLTVT.

The chain employs TRBV7-3 and TRBJ2-6; no definite D call. The V and J ends lost 2 bases and 0 bases respectively, with 14 bases between them. Germline CDR1 SGHTA, CDR2 FQGTGA. The CDR3 is 18 residues long. The CDR3 DNA follows: TGTGCCAGCAGCTTAGGGCCCCCGAGGCGCTCTGGGGCCAACGTCCTGACTTTC. It codes for CASSLGPPRRSGANVLTF. The complete variable domain, with remaining parts taken from reference TRBV7-3 and TRBJ2-6, reads GAGVSQTPSNKVTEKGKYVELRCDPISGHTALYWYRQSLGQGPEFLIYFQGTGAADDSGLPNDRFFAVRPEGSVSTLKIQRTERGDSAVYLCASSLGPPRRSGANVLTFGAGSRLTVL.

Concerning this clonotype: This may be a read error: a much more frequent sequence differs by one nucleotide. The chain couples TRBV6-5 to TRBJ2-1; D gene unclear. CDR1 MNHEY and CDR2 SVGAGI come from the germline V gene. V shed 5 bases and J shed 5 bases, with 4 bases lying between them. This CDR3 has 11 amino acids. The CDR3 loop is CASSRNNEQFF. The CDR3 DNA follows: TGTGCCAGCAGTCGGAACAATGAGCAGTTCTTC.

This clonotype occurred a few times. V is TRBV20-1 and J is TRBJ2-3, with 9 bases lining up with TRBD1. The CDR3 is made up of 13 amino acids. The germline CDR1 and CDR2 sequences are DFQATT and SNEGSKA (reference sequence). CDR3 region: CSGGTGRTDTQYF. The CDR3 DNA reads TGCAGCGGGGGGACAGGGCGCACAGATACGCAGTATTTT.

V is TRBV6-2 or TRBV6-3 and J is TRBJ2-3; TRBD2 matches at 7 bases. The CDR3 has 18 residues. From germline, CDR1 is MNHEY and CDR2 SVGEGT. V lost 4 bases, J lost 2 bases, and 15 bases stayed unmatched. The DNA for the CDR3 is TGTGCCAGCAGTTCTTCCATGATAGCTAGCGGATCCACAGATACGCAGTATTTT. This translates into CASSSSMIASGSTDTQYF.

This clonotype appeared a few times. The J gene is TRBJ2-1, the V gene TRBV20-1; perhaps TRBD2 as D (5 bases). Trimming cost V 4 bases and J 4 bases, with 11 bases left between them. CDR1 is DFQATT and CDR2 is SNEGSKA in the germline V gene (reference sequence). This CDR3 is built from 13 residues. CDR3 region: CSATRGSYNEQFF. Here the CDR3 DNA reads TGCAGTGCTACCAGAGGGAGTTACAATGAGCAGTTCTTC.

The chain has TRBV18 and TRBJ2-7, with D possibly called TRBD1 or TRBD2 (5 bases each). V lost 5 bases and J lost 2, with 10 bases in between. There are 13 residues in the CDR3. CDR1 KGHSH and CDR2 LQKENI come from the germline V gene. CDR3 in DNA: TGTGCCAGCTCAAGGGACGCACCCTACGAGCAGTACTTC. Its translation is CASSRDAPYEQYF. Complete variable domain (other parts from reference TRBV18 and TRBJ2-7): NAGVMQNPRHLVRRRGQEARLRCSPMKGHSHVYWYRQLPEEGLKFMVYLQKENIIDESGMPKERFSAEFPKEGPSILRIQQVVRGDSAAYFCASSRDAPYEQYFGPGTRLTVT.

This clonotype has just a few counts. The rearrangement joins TRBV7-9 to TRBJ2-2, with D possibly matching TRBD1 (6 bases). Germline lookup yields CDR1 SEHNR and CDR2 FQNEAQ (reference sequence). Trimming left V 5 bases short and J 4 bases short, with 11 bases between. The CDR3 runs 14 residues. The CDR3 DNA reads TGTGCCAGCAGCCCTGACAGGTCCACCGGGGAGCTGTTTTTT. Residues: CASSPDRSTGELFF. Using reference TRBV7-9 and TRBJ2-2 for the parts outside the CDR3, the full variable domain is DTGVSQNPRHKITKRGQNVTFRCDPISEHNRLYWYRQTLGQGPEFLTYFQNEAQLEKSRLLSDRFSAERPKGSFSTLEIQRTEQGDSAMYLCASSPDRSTGELFFGEGSRLTVL.

Only a few counts were recorded for this clonotype. V is TRBV29-1 and J is TRBJ1-1; D gene unclear. Germline assignment: CDR1 SQVTM and CDR2 ANQGSEA. The V end was cut by 8 bases, the J end by 2 bases, with 15 bases between. This CDR3 comprises 13 residues. CDR3 coding DNA: TGCAGCCCCTCCTTTTCGGGTAACACTGAAGCTTTCTTT. Translation: CSPSFSGNTEAFF.

This sequence joins TRBV20-1 and TRBJ2-7; a possible D gene is TRBD1 (5 bases). In germline, CDR1 is DFQATT, CDR2 SNEGSKA (reference sequence). This CDR3 is 15 amino acids long. V was pared by 2 bases and J by 2 bases, with 16 bases between. The CDR3 region is CSARPRQGYTYEQYF. CDR3 DNA: TGCAGTGCTAGACCCCGCCAGGGCTATACCTACGAGCAGTACTTC.

The V and J genes are TRBV3-1 and TRBJ1-1; unclear D gene. Germline V gene sequence: CDR1 LGHDT, CDR2 YNNKEL (reference sequence). The CDR3 sequence is 15 residues long. Trimming took 2 bases from V and 5 from J, leaving 15 bases between them. The CDR3 DNA follows: TGTGCCAGCAGCCAAATTGGCAGAATGGGAACTGAAGCTTTCTTT. The encoded protein is CASSQIGRMGTEAFF.

This clonotype was found a few times. V usage is TRBV3-1 and J usage is TRBJ2-1; D tentatively reads TRBD1 or TRBD2 (5 bases each). CDR1 is LGHDT, CDR2 YNNKEL, per germline (reference sequence). The CDR3 has 13 amino acids. The V end was cut by 3 bases, the J end by 8 bases, with 11 bases between. The CDR3 loop reads CASSQTGRHEQFF. CDR3 bases: TGTGCCAGCAGCCAGACGGGGCGCCATGAGCAGTTCTTC.

The chain recombines TRBV5-1 with TRBJ1-2; D remains unclear. Germline V gene sequence: CDR1 SGHRS, CDR2 YFSETQ. The CDR3 loop spans 14 amino acids. V gave up 4 bases and J gave up 4 bases, with 14 bases separating them. The CDR3 region is CASSPREEGYGYTF. The CDR3 DNA reads TGCGCCAGCAGCCCGAGGGAAGAGGGCTATGGCTACACCTTC.

V usage is TRBV11-2 and J usage is TRBJ2-1; 8 nucleotides match TRBD2. The V gene's germline CDR1 is SGHAT and CDR2 FQNNGV. The CDR3 is made up of 16 amino acids. The V segment lost 1 base and the J segment 8 bases; nucleotides outside the gene matches: 10. The CDR3 region has the DNA TGTGCCAGCAGCTTAGTAGGGTTGAGCGGGGGTCATGAGCAGTTCTTC. It encodes CASSLVGLSGGHEQFF.

The J gene is TRBJ2-7, the V gene TRBV12-5; 7 bases are a match to TRBD1. Losses at the gene ends were 5 bases for V and 4 bases for J; bases not matched to a gene: 2. This CDR3 contains 12 residues. Germline CDR1 and CDR2: LGHNT and FRNRAP. The CDR3 spells CASGRDRYEQYF. CDR3 bases: TGTGCTAGTGGTCGGGACAGATACGAGCAGTACTTC.

The CDR3 coding sequence is TGTGCCAGCAGCTTATACGGGGAAGAGACCCAGTACTTC. Its translation is CASSLYGEETQYF. V usage is TRBV7-9 and J usage is TRBJ2-5, with D perhaps TRBD2 (5 bases). V was clipped by 2 bases and J by 3 bases, with 7 bases between them. Germline CDR1 is SEHNR and CDR2 is FQNEAQ (reference sequence). The CDR3 runs to 13 residues. The whole variable domain, remainder taken from reference TRBV7-9 and TRBJ2-5, is DTGVSQNPRHKITKRGQNVTFRCDPISEHNRLYWYRQTLGQGPEFLTYFQNEAQLEKSRLLSDRFSAERPKGSFSTLEIQRTEQGDSAMYLCASSLYGEETQYFGPGTRLLVL.

The rearrangement links TRBV9 to TRBJ2-3, with D possibly TRBD1 on 7 matching bases. The germline V and J ends were trimmed by 0 bases and 5 bases, with 16 bases remaining between them. This CDR3 spans 16 amino acids. CDR1 and CDR2 (germline): SGDLS, YYNGEE. CDR3 nucleotides: TGTGCCAGCAGCGTAGATGGAGGGGGCCAGGGAGATACGCAGTATTTT. It is translated as CASSVDGGGQGDTQYF.

This rearrangement joins TRBV19 to TRBJ1-1; the D gene is possibly TRBD1 (6 bases). The germline V gene encodes CDR1 LNHDA and CDR2 SQIVND (reference sequence). The V gene lost 6 bases and the J gene lost 4 bases, with 12 bases spanning the gap. The CDR3 consists of 13 residues. The DNA for the CDR3 is TGTGCCAGTAGCAAACAGGGAGGCACTGAAGCTTTCTTT. Translation: CASSKQGGTEAFF.

This clonotype was detected ten times or more. This sequence joins TRBV30 and TRBJ1-1; D might be TRBD1 (5 bases). Germline V lookup: CDR1 GTSNPN, CDR2 SVGIG (reference sequence). The ends were cut back, 8 bases at V and 6 bases at J, with 19 bases in the middle. The CDR3 totals 13 residues. CDR3 in amino acids: CAARESRGAEAFF. The DNA for the CDR3 is TGTGCCGCGAGGGAATCGAGGGGCGCTGAAGCTTTCTTT.

This clonotype was observed a handful of times. The chain is built from TRBV10-3 and TRBJ1-2; no firm D call. The germline V and J ends were trimmed by 7 bases and 6 bases, with 12 bases remaining between them. CDR3 length: 12 residues. The germline gives CDR1 ENHRY, CDR2 SYGVKD. CDR3 DNA sequence: TGTGCCATCACGGGCGGGGAAGATGGCTACACCTTC. This sequence encodes CAITGGEDGYTF.

The CDR3 DNA reads as TGCGCCAGCAGCCAATCAGAGGCAGGGAATCGTAATCAGCCCCAGCATTTT. Residues: CASSQSEAGNRNQPQHF. V usage is TRBV4-1 and J usage is TRBJ1-5; D may be TRBD1 (5 bases). Per the germline V gene, CDR1 is MGHRA and CDR2 is YSYEKL. The CDR3 is 17 residues long. V was cut by 2 bases and J by 4 bases, with 18 bases left in between.